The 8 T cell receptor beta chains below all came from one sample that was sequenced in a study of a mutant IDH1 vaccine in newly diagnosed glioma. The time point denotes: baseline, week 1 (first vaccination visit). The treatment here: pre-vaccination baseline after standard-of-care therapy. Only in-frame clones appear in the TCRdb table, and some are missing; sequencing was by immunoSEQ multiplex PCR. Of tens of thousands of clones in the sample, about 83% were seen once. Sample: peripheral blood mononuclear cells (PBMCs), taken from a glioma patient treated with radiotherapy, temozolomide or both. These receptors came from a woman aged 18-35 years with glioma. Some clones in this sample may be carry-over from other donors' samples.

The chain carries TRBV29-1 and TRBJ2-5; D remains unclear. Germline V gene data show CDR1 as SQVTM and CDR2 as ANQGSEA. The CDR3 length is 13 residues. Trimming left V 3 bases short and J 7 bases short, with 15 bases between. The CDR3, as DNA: TGCAGCGTTGACTCTCTCCAAGCCGGGACCCAGTACTTC. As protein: CSVDSLQAGTQYF. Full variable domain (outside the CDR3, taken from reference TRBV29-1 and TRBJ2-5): SAVISQKPSRDICQRGTSLTIQCQVDSQVTMMFWYRQQPGQSLTLIATANQGSEATYESGFVIDKFPISRPNLTFSTLTVSNMSPEDSSIYLCSVDSLQAGTQYFGPGTRLLVL.

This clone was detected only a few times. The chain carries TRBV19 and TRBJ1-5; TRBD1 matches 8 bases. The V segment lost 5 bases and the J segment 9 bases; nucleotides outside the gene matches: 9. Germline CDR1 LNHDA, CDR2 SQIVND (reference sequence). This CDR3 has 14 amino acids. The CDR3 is CASSPRQGMRPQHF. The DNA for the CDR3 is TGTGCCAGTAGTCCCCGACAGGGGATGAGGCCCCAGCATTTT.

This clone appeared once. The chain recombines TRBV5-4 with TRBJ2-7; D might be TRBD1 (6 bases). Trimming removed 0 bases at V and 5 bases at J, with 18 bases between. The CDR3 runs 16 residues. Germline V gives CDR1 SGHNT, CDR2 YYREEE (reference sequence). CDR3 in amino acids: CASSLALGVGAHEQYF. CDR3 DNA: TGTGCCAGCAGCTTGGCCCTAGGGGTGGGGGCCCACGAGCAGTACTTC.

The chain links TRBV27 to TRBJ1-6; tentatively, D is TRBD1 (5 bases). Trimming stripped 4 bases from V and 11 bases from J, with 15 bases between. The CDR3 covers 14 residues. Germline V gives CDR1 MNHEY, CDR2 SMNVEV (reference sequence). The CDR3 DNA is TGTGCCAGCAGTTCGCCAGGGCCAGGACCACCCCTCCACTTT. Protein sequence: CASSSPGPGPPLHF.

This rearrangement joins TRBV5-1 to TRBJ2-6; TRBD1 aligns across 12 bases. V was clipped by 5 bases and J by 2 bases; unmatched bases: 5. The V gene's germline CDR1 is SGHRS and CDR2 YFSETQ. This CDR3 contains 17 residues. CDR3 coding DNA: TGCGCCAGCAGTTCCGGGACAGGGGGCACTGGGGCCAACGTCCTGACTTTC. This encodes CASSSGTGGTGANVLTF.

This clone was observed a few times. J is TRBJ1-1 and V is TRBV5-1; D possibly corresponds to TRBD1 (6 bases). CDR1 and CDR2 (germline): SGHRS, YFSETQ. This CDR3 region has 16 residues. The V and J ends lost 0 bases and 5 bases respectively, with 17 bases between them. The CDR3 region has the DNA TGCGCCAGCAGCTTGGGCTTGACGGGGGCGATAACTGAAGCTTTCTTT. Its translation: CASSLGLTGAITEAFF.

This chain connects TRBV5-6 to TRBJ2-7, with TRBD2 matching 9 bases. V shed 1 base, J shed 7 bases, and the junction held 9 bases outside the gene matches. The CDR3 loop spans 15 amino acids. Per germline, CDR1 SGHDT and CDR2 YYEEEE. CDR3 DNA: TGTGCCAGCAGCTTGCATACTAGCGGGCGGTATGAGCAGTACTTC. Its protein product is CASSLHTSGRYEQYF.

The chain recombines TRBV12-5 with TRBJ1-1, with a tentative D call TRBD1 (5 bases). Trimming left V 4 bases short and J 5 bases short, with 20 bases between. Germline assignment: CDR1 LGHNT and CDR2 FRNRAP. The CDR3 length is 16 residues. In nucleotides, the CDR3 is TGTGCTAGTGGTTCGCCCGGGGCTTCTCTGAGGACTGAAGCTTTCTTT. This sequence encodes CASGSPGASLRTEAFF.